This TCR beta chain appears in the sequencing data of a study of T-cell memory formation after mild COVID-19 (dated by TCRdb to about 2021). In terms of the full investigation: TCR sequence clusters from the two donors were found to be largely donor specific. The cohort was made up of two young adult volunteers, one female and one male, who were previously healthy. T-cell clones expanding and contracting after mild COVID-19 in two donors were tracked by longitudinal TCRalpha and TCRbeta repertoire sequencing.

The table lists this clonotype with a few counts. Which antigen it targets is not known. It has no much larger one-base neighbor in the sample; base qualities were not kept. PBMCs were isolated by Ficoll-Paque density gradient centrifugation. The run used an Illumina NovaSeq 6000. TCRalpha and TCRbeta cDNA libraries were built by 5'RACE with constant-segment primers, adding sample barcodes and unique molecular identifiers. Trizol reagent was used to extract RNA from every sample. Libraries were amplified in two PCR steps, with a second sample barcode and Illumina TruSeq adapters added in the second step. The libraries were sequenced on an Illumina NovaSeq using 2 x 150 bp paired-end reads. In the original analysis: With migec v1.2.7, reads were demultiplexed and then collapsed into UMI-guided consensus sequences. With mixcr v2.1.11, UMI consensuses were aligned to TRA and TRB V and J templates and assembled into clonotypes. A clonotype was counted as expanded or contracted only when both edgeR and NoisET called the clonotype significant, with the noise models trained on biological replicates. For edgeR calls, the cutoffs were a false discovery rate-adjusted p below 0.01 and a log2 fold-change threshold of 1. PCA with hierarchical clustering of max-normalized trajectories of the 1000 most abundant clonotypes was used as exploratory dynamics analysis. Each responding clone was given a CD4 or CD8 phenotype based on the CD4+ and CD8+ repertoires, which had been sequenced separately. TCRdb reran the public reads through fastp at Q25 and MiXCR, keeping productive beta chains. Rows matching on CDR3 protein sequence are summarized as one entry with the most common DNA and genes. The V and J calls come from TCRdb's annotation, not from the publication. The sample table lists fewer than 350,000 distinct CDR3 sequences, roughly 8% of them with a count of one. The ten largest clones represent 20% to 25% of the sample.

The paper as a whole reports these results and caveats: Only a couple of mild cases were covered in the study, and larger cohorts including severe cases with pre-infection samples were considered necessary. SARS-CoV-2 specificity was not confirmed for the second-wave clones peaking on day 37. Some responding clones were detected in pre-infection memory, suggesting pre-existing cross-reactive memory T cells joined the SARS-CoV-2 response. Clones that contracted from day 15 to 85 showed balanced CD4/CD8 phenotypes, whereas a second wave of clones that expanded from day 15 to 37 leaned towards CD4+. Contracting CD4+ clones turned up mainly in the CM and EM memory subsets, whereas EMRA was where CD8+ clones were enriched.

What was sequenced was PBMCs or a T cell subset sorted from them (not recorded which). This receptor was obtained from a man younger than 30 who had mild COVID-19 (a few samples of this study predate the infection). The sample titles of this study are shuffled in the database, so cell type and time point are left out; the donor was told from shared clones.

This receptor carries the CDR3 CASSVVGSSGANVLTF. In nucleotides, the sequence is TGTGCCAGCAGCGTAGTCGGGAGCTCTGGGGCCAACGTCCTGACTTTC. The rearrangement combines TRBV9 with TRBJ2-6; tentative D gene TRBD2, with 6 bases matching. Counted from cysteine to phenylalanine, this CDR3 has 16 amino acids. Just CDR3 DNA is preserved here, 48 bases in frame from base 1. Between the V and J ends, shortened by 0 bases and 0 bases respectively, the junction contains 7 bases. In the germline V gene, CDR1 corresponds to SGDLS and CDR2 to YYNGEE.